The rows below give T cell receptor beta chains drawn from one sample of a study of shared T cell receptors in the human thymus. Profiled with immunoSEQ multiplex PCR; TCRdb holds only in-frame clones, not every one. This table holds some 660,000 clones, about 87% found once. In addition, the sample was reused for a study of human thymus T cells.

The sequencing sample was made of thymocytes. The receptors shown here come from a boy in the first two years of life with a congenital heart defect. CDR3s leave out the opening cysteine and the closing phenylalanine or tryptophan. Fields, in order: V gene, J gene, CDR3 protein.

v_gene: TRBV27; j_gene: TRBJ2-1; CDR3aa: ASRTSDIYNEQF
v_gene: TRBV14; j_gene: TRBJ2-1; CDR3aa: ASSQNLRGTSGNDEQF
v_gene: TRBV9; j_gene: TRBJ2-1; CDR3aa: ASSPPGTSNNEQF
v_gene: TRBV25-1; j_gene: TRBJ1-4; CDR3aa: ASSEQGGGEKLF
v_gene: TRBV5-1; j_gene: TRBJ2-3; CDR3aa: ASSLVGTSGSFPTDTQY
v_gene: TRBV2; j_gene: TRBJ2-1; CDR3aa: ASSGTSGRNEQF
v_gene: TRBV11-2; j_gene: TRBJ2-3; CDR3aa: ASSLDRCSSGDADTQY
v_gene: TRBV7-4; j_gene: TRBJ1-6; CDR3aa: ASSVDKTGEGSPLH
v_gene: TRBV5-4; j_gene: TRBJ2-5; CDR3aa: ASSSAGEQY
v_gene: TRBV27; j_gene: TRBJ2-2; CDR3aa: ASSPLAGGLDGELF
v_gene: TRBV7-2; j_gene: TRBJ2-7; CDR3aa: ASSLLGYRSSEQY
v_gene: TRBV15; j_gene: TRBJ2-7; CDR3aa: ATSRDRNSYEQY
v_gene: TRBV14; j_gene: TRBJ2-1; CDR3aa: ASSPRLAGGPNNEQF
v_gene: TRBV6-5; j_gene: TRBJ2-2; CDR3aa: ASIEADTGELF
v_gene: TRBV4-1; j_gene: TRBJ2-5; CDR3aa: ASSRDYQEETQY
v_gene: TRBV10-3; j_gene: TRBJ2-2; CDR3aa: AISESGRGAGELF
v_gene: TRBV27; j_gene: TRBJ2-3; CDR3aa: ASSSPRSGVGTDTQY
v_gene: TRBV29-1; j_gene: TRBJ1-2; CDR3aa: SVEDRDGTGVYYGYT
v_gene: TRBV7-2; j_gene: TRBJ2-5; CDR3aa: ASRFTSEKGETQY
v_gene: TRBV7-4; j_gene: TRBJ1-1; CDR3aa: ASSFGGENTEAF
v_gene: TRBV4-1; j_gene: TRBJ2-6; CDR3aa: ASSQSGRGANVLT
v_gene: TRBV5-4; j_gene: TRBJ1-3; CDR3aa: ASSRGGYRGSGNTIY
v_gene: TRBV11-2; j_gene: TRBJ2-7; CDR3aa: ASSLDGIAVLYEQY
v_gene: TRBV7-2; j_gene: TRBJ2-1; CDR3aa: ASSLGGAFIAGEHNEQF
v_gene: TRBV5-1; j_gene: TRBJ2-3; CDR3aa: ASSLAAGVSDTQY
v_gene: TRBV5-4; j_gene: TRBJ2-7; CDR3aa: ASSLGGQGINYEQY
v_gene: TRBV14; j_gene: TRBJ2-3; CDR3aa: ASSQNPSLSHTDTQY
v_gene: TRBV11-2; j_gene: TRBJ2-3; CDR3aa: ASSLEQRGADTQY
v_gene: TRBV15; j_gene: TRBJ2-3; CDR3aa: ATSTFSPGTASDTQY
v_gene: TRBV4-3; j_gene: TRBJ2-3; CDR3aa: ASSQDLQDTDTQY
v_gene: TRBV10-3; j_gene: TRBJ2-2; CDR3aa: AIAGQGTTGELF
v_gene: TRBV21-1; j_gene: TRBJ2-7; CDR3aa: ASSMGQGVSYEQY
v_gene: TRBV28; j_gene: TRBJ1-1; CDR3aa: ASSFGGVNTEAF
v_gene: TRBV6-5; j_gene: TRBJ1-6; CDR3aa: ASSRRDHNSPLH
v_gene: TRBV27; j_gene: TRBJ2-1; CDR3aa: ASSVLAGVYNEQF
v_gene: TRBV4-1; j_gene: TRBJ2-3; CDR3aa: ASSQAGGGGTDTQY
v_gene: TRBV4-1; j_gene: TRBJ1-1; CDR3aa: ASSRPGQNTEAF
v_gene: TRBV6-5; j_gene: TRBJ2-1; CDR3aa: ASSYSSGTDHNEQF
v_gene: TRBV10-3; j_gene: TRBJ2-7; CDR3aa: AIGVLGEQY
v_gene: TRBV11-2; j_gene: TRBJ1-4; CDR3aa: ASSLTAIATNEKLF
v_gene: TRBV12-2; j_gene: TRBJ2-3; CDR3aa: ASRLGAGGTDTQY
v_gene: TRBV28; j_gene: TRBJ1-1; CDR3aa: ASTLSNTEAF
v_gene: TRBV14; j_gene: TRBJ2-1; CDR3aa: ASSPSKVASSYNEQF